This section outlines one TCR beta chain sequence together with its context. The CD8+ and CD4+ T cells were negatively isolated, with the TEMRA cells enriched by FACS. The sample belongs to a study of CD8 T cells in Susac syndrome. Random hexamers were used to reverse transcribe the RNA input (roughly 0.5 to 1 ug). Amplification of TCR beta CDR3 was carried out by immunoSEQ multiplex PCR, which covered 54 Vbeta and 13 Jbeta segments. TCRdb passed the immunoSEQ multiplex PCR reads through MiXCR, listing each CDR3 protein once. This repertoire shows about 70,000 distinct CDR3 sequences, 85% to 95% found once; its top ten account for 0.2% to 0.25%. CDR1 and CDR2 from the germline V gene are SQVTM and ANQGSEA. The V end lost 2 bases, the J end lost 4 bases, and 14 bases lay between the germline ends. CDR3 length: 14 amino acids.

Sequencing was carried out using CD8+ T cells from PBMCs. V gene TRBV29-1 combines with J gene TRBJ2-5, with TRBD1 as a possible D gene (5 bases). The receptor was derived from a human donor in good health. CDR3 DNA sequence: TGCAGCGTTGAACGGCTAGGGGATGGAGAGACCCAGTACTTC. This encodes CSVERLGDGETQYF.